This is a list of T cell receptor beta chains from one sample in a study of blood T cell repertoires in COVID-19. The method was immunoSEQ multiplex PCR; TCRdb's version includes in-frame clones alone and lacks a portion of them. The table lists hundreds of thousands of clones, around nine tenths of them singletons. The sample was peripheral blood. These receptors were collected from a man between 65 and 85 years old with acute or convalescent COVID-19. CDR3s include the opening cysteine and the closing phenylalanine or tryptophan. The D gene is left open where the match is weak. Clone sizes are given selectively: once, few, many, or a class where the clone is expanded.

TRBJ2-3,few,TRBV28,.,CASSWGSYTDTQYF,TGTGCCAGCAGTTGGGGCAGTTACACAGATACGCAGTATTTT
TRBJ2-2,.,TRBV5-1,.,CASSQLNTGELFF,TGCGCCAGCAGCCAACTAAACACCGGGGAGCTGTTTTTT
TRBJ2-1,.,TRBV7-2,.,CASSPGRRMFF,TGTGCCAGCAGCCCTGGCCGCCGAATGTTCTTC
TRBJ2-7,few,TRBV10-3,.,CAISQVSYEQYF,TGTGCCATCAGCCAGGTTTCCTACGAGCAGTACTTC
TRBJ2-7,.,TRBV27,.,CASPRARPSYEQYF,TGTGCCAGTCCCCGAGCGCGACCATCCTACGAGCAGTACTTC
TRBJ1-6,.,TRBV2,.,CASNLQNSPLHF,TGTGCCAGCAATCTACAGAATTCACCCCTCCACTTT
TRBJ2-5,few,TRBV7-3,.,CASSLTSAETQYF,TGTGCCAGCAGCTTAACGAGTGCAGAGACCCAGTACTTC
TRBJ1-4,.,TRBV19,TRBD1,CASSIEGQGSEKLFF,TGTGCCAGTAGTATAGAGGGACAGGGGAGTGAAAAACTGTTTTTT
TRBJ1-3,.,TRBV5-1,TRBD1,CASSDRSSGNTIYF,TGCGCCTCCTCGGACAGGTCATCTGGAAACACCATATATTTT
TRBJ1-5,once,TRBV19,.,CASSIFLPAGTLVSNQPQHF,TGTGCCAGTAGTATATTTCTCCCCGCCGGGACATTGGTTAGCAATCAGCCCCAGCATTTT
TRBJ1-6,.,TRBV2,TRBD1,CASSPRTGDSPLHF,TGTGCCAGCAGCCCTCGGACAGGGGACTCACCCCTCCACTTT
TRBJ2-3,.,TRBV7-8,.,CASSNPRAGGTDTQYF,TGTGCCAGCAGCAATCCTAGGGCAGGGGGCACAGATACGCAGTATTTT
TRBJ1-1,.,TRBV2,TRBD1,CASSYRGPNTEAFF,TGTGCCAGCAGTTACAGGGGGCCGAACACTGAAGCTTTCTTT
TRBJ2-4,.,TRBV6-2/TRBV6-3,.,CASSSKKASGDIQYF,TGTGCCAGCAGCTCTAAGAAAGCAAGCGGAGACATTCAGTACTTC
TRBJ1-6,.,TRBV25-1,.,CASSEFVVGSPLHF,TGTGCCAGCAGTGAATTTGTGGTCGGTTCACCCCTCCACTTT
TRBJ1-5,.,TRBV2,.,CASSAAGGDQPQHF,TGTGCCAGCAGTGCCGCGGGAGGCGATCAGCCCCAGCATTTT
TRBJ2-1,.,TRBV5-1,.,CASSLQGLLIDEQFF,TGCGCCAGCAGCTTACAGGGACTATTGATAGATGAGCAGTTCTTC
TRBJ2-2,.,TRBV9,TRBD2,CASSGSGGAWTGELFF,TGTGCCAGCTCGGGTAGCGGGGGGGCCTGGACCGGGGAGCTGTTTTTT
TRBJ1-4,.,TRBV6-5,.,CASSSTSSEKLFF,TGTGCCAGCAGTTCTACGTCTTCTGAAAAACTGTTTTTT
TRBJ2-3,.,TRBV5-6,TRBD2,CASSRVLLREEGDTQYF,TGTGCCAGCAGCCGGGTACTGTTGCGGGAGGAGGGAGATACGCAGTATTTT
TRBJ2-3,.,TRBV4-3,.,CASSHIAETSTDTQYF,TGCGCCAGCAGCCATATAGCTGAAACTAGCACAGATACGCAGTATTTT
TRBJ2-4,.,TRBV2,TRBD1,CASSYRDRAKNIQYF,TGTGCCAGCAGCTACCGGGACAGGGCCAAAAACATTCAGTACTTC
TRBJ2-1,.,TRBV3-1/TRBV3-2,TRBD2,CASSPRTSGMYNEQFF,TGTGCCAGCAGCCCTAGGACTAGCGGGATGTACAATGAGCAGTTCTTC
TRBJ2-7,.,TRBV5-1,.,CASSMDSSYEQYF,TGCGCCAGCAGCATGGACAGTTCCTACGAGCAGTACTTC
TRBJ1-2,.,TRBV5-4,.,CASSPGAGVSSNYGYTF,TGTGCCAGCAGCCCAGGGGCAGGGGTCTCCTCTAACTATGGCTACACCTTC
TRBJ1-2,.,TRBV2,TRBD1,CASSEALQGGKYGYTF,TGTGCCAGCAGTGAAGCGCTTCAGGGGGGCAAATATGGCTACACCTTC
TRBJ2-7,once,TRBV9,TRBD2,CASSSRLAEPLGSEQYF,TGTGCCAGCAGCTCTCGACTAGCGGAACCTCTGGGTAGCGAGCAGTACTTC
TRBJ1-1,few,TRBV5-1,.,CASSDQGGDTEAFF,TGCGCCAGCAGCGATCAGGGTGGAGACACTGAAGCTTTCTTT
TRBJ1-1,.,TRBV27,.,CASSWSGEWTEAFF,TGTGCCAGCAGTTGGTCGGGGGAGTGGACTGAAGCTTTCTTT
TRBJ1-2,.,TRBV5-5,TRBD1,CASTGQGAIIGAANYGYTF,TGTGCCAGCACCGGACAGGGGGCGATTATCGGCGCGGCTAACTATGGCTACACCTTC
TRBJ1-1,.,TRBV19,TRBD1,CASRQGFVTEAFF,TGTGCCAGCCGACAGGGCTTTGTCACTGAAGCTTTCTTT
TRBJ2-2,.,TRBV7-2,TRBD1,CASSPQGAYGELFF,TGTGCCAGCAGCCCACAGGGGGCATACGGGGAGCTGTTTTTT
TRBJ1-6,few,TRBV28,TRBD1,CASSRTGGFSPLHF,TGTGCCAGCAGCAGGACAGGGGGTTTTTCACCCCTCCACTTT
TRBJ1-2,.,TRBV5-6,TRBD1,CASSPPVGQVIYGYTF,TGTGCCAGCAGCCCGCCCGTGGGACAGGTGATCTATGGCTACACCTTC
TRBJ2-5,once,TRBV18,TRBD2,CASSPGAGQETQYF,TGTGCCAGCTCACCCGGAGCGGGACAAGAGACCCAGTACTTC
TRBJ2-1,.,TRBV28,TRBD1,CASSPPPGTGGMAEQFF,TGTGCCAGCAGTCCGCCTCCAGGGACAGGGGGAATGGCTGAGCAGTTCTTC
TRBJ2-4,.,TRBV3-1/TRBV3-2,TRBD2,CASSRSLAGAPTLAKNIQYF,TGTGCCAGCAGCAGAAGCCTAGCGGGGGCCCCTACGCTAGCCAAAAACATTCAGTACTTC
TRBJ1-2,.,TRBV20-1,.,CSASGSSGQKTNYGYTF,TGCAGTGCTAGTGGGAGCAGCGGACAGAAGACTAACTATGGCTACACCTTC
TRBJ2-2,.,TRBV5-1,TRBD1,CASSLDRGKPGELFF,TGCGCCAGCAGCTTGGACAGGGGGAAACCCGGGGAGCTGTTTTTT
TRBJ1-5,.,TRBV28,TRBD1,CASSLSGRGWNQPQHF,TGTGCCAGCAGTTTATCTGGCAGGGGGTGGAATCAGCCCCAGCATTTT
TRBJ1-3,.,TRBV6-5,.,CASSYSRLRGNTIYF,TGTGCCAGCAGTTACTCGCGGCTAAGAGGAAACACCATATATTTT
TRBJ2-5,.,TRBV5-8,TRBD1,CASSYTGGQETQYF,TGTGCCAGCAGCTACACAGGGGGGCAAGAGACCCAGTACTTC